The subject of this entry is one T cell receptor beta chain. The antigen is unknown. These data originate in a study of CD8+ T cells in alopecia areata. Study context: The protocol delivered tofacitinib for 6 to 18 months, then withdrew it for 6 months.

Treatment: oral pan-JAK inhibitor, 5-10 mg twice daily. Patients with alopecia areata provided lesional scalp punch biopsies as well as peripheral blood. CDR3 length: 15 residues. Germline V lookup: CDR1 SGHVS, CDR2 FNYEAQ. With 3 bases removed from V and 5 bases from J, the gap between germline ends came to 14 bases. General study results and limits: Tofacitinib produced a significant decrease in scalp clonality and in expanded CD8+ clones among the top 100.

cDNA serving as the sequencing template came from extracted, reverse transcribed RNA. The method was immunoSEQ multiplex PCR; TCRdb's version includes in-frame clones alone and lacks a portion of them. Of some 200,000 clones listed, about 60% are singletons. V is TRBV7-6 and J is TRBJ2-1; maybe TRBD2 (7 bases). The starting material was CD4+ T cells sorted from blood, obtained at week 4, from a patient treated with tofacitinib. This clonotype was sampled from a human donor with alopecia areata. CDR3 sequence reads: CASSLEGGPHNEQFF. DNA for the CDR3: TGTGCCAGCAGCTTGGAGGGGGGGCCCCACAATGAGCAGTTCTTC.